The 28 T cell receptor beta chains listed next were all sequenced from one sample in a study of blood T cell repertoires in COVID-19. Generated by immunoSEQ multiplex PCR, the TCRdb table keeps only in-frame clones and is missing some. Of 70,000 or so clones listed, about 86% are singletons. Sequencing was performed on peripheral blood. The receptors originated from a man between 70 and 80 years old with active COVID-19.

V gene TRBV7-6 combines with J gene TRBJ2-7; perhaps TRBD2 as D (6 bases). Germline assignment: CDR1 SGHVS and CDR2 FNYEAQ. V lost 1 base and J 3 bases, leaving 16 bases between the germline ends. CDR3 length: 16 amino acids. The CDR3 region is CASSLGVAGPDYEQYF. DNA of the CDR3: TGTGCCAGCAGCTTAGGGGTGGCGGGACCGGACTACGAGCAGTACTTC.

This sequence joins TRBV19 and TRBJ2-1; 10 bases map to TRBD2. The CDR3 extends over 16 amino acids. V was clipped by 1 base and J by 5 bases; unmatched bases: 5. Germline-derived CDR1 and CDR2 are LNHDA and SQIVND (reference sequence). CDR3 sequence (DNA): TGTGCCAGTAGTATAGGGTGGACTAGCGGTAACAATGAGCAGTTCTTC. Amino acid sequence: CASSIGWTSGNNEQFF.

The chain couples TRBV12-3 or TRBV12-4 to TRBJ1-5; weak D call: TRBD1 (6 bases). The germline V and J ends were trimmed by 5 bases and 4 bases, with 9 bases remaining between them. The CDR3 is 13 amino acids. CDR3 nucleotides: TGTGCCAGCAGTCCCCAGGGGAATCAGCCCCAGCATTTT. It translates to CASSPQGNQPQHF.

This rearrangement joins TRBV19 to TRBJ2-6; 11 bases match TRBD2. The CDR3 sequence is 21 residues long. The germline V gene encodes CDR1 LNHDA and CDR2 SQIVND (reference sequence). Germline trimming cut 0 bases from V and 1 base from J; bases unmatched to any gene: 11. CDR3 amino acids: CASSIDRLAGRRRSGANVLTF. DNA of the CDR3: TGTGCCAGTAGTATAGACCGACTAGCGGGGAGGCGGCGGTCTGGGGCCAACGTCCTGACTTTC.

The chain links TRBV5-6 to TRBJ2-7; 9 positions match TRBD1. Unmatched junction bases numbered 2, after V lost 4 bases and J lost 0 bases. CDR3 size: 14 residues. The V gene's germline CDR1 is SGHDT and CDR2 YYEEEE. Written as DNA, the CDR3 is TGTGCCAGCAGCGTGACAGGGGGCTCCTACGAGCAGTACTTC. This codes for CASSVTGGSYEQYF.

The CDR3 bases are TGTGCCAGCAGTTACGGGGAGGTGGGCACTGAAGCTTTCTTT. This gives the protein CASSYGEVGTEAFF. The J gene is TRBJ1-1, the V gene TRBV6-5; no definite D call. CDR1 and CDR2 from the germline V gene are MNHEY and SVGAGI. The CDR3 covers 14 residues. Deletions cut 2 bases from V and 4 bases from J, with 11 bases between.

The chain links TRBV30 to TRBJ1-1; D is possibly TRBD1 (6 bases). The CDR3 spans 12 residues. CDR1 is GTSNPN, CDR2 SVGIG, per germline (reference sequence). The V gene lost 2 bases and the J gene lost 6 bases, with 10 bases spanning the gap. CDR3 coding DNA: TGTGCCTGGAGTCGCGGGGGCGCTGAAGCTTTCTTT. It encodes CAWSRGGAEAFF.

The chain uses TRBV6-4 and TRBJ2-1, with D possibly being TRBD2 (7 bases). Trimming left V 6 bases short and J 2 bases short, with 17 bases between. CDR3 length: 16 amino acids. The germline V gene encodes CDR1 MRHNA and CDR2 SNTAGT. The CDR3 DNA follows: TGTGCCAGCAGGCCGGGGGCGGGAGAGCCCTACAATGAGCAGTTCTTC. It translates to CASRPGAGEPYNEQFF.

The chain employs TRBV19 and TRBJ2-7; TRBD2 might be the D (6 bases). In germline, CDR1 is LNHDA, CDR2 SQIVND (reference sequence). The CDR3 consists of 15 residues. The V end was cut by 3 bases, the J end by 3 bases, with 15 bases between. CDR3 nucleotides: TGTGCCAGTAGTATGGGTAGCGGCCTCTACTACGAGCAGTACTTC. Protein sequence: CASSMGSGLYYEQYF.

The chain has TRBV7-2 and TRBJ1-1; TRBD1 is a possible D gene (5 bases). Trimming pared 7 bases from V and 8 bases from J, leaving 20 bases between. Germline CDR1 SGHTA, CDR2 FQGNSA. The CDR3 is 14 residues long. The CDR3 bases are TGTGCCAGCAACTACGGACCCGGCGGGGCCGAAGCTTTCTTT. Protein: CASNYGPGGAEAFF.

V gene TRBV10-3 combines with J gene TRBJ2-3; perhaps TRBD2 as D (6 bases). In germline, CDR1 is ENHRY, CDR2 SYGVKD. CDR3 length: 14 amino acids. The V end was cut by 2 bases, the J end by 2 bases, with 8 bases between. The CDR3 loop reads CAISEAGNTDTQYF. Here the CDR3 DNA reads TGTGCCATCAGTGAGGCGGGAAACACAGATACGCAGTATTTT.

This chain joins TRBV19 and TRBJ2-1; no reliable D call. Germline loops: CDR1 LNHDA, CDR2 SQIVND (reference sequence). V shed 6 bases and J shed 12 bases, with 21 bases lying between them. The CDR3 contains 14 residues. Here the CDR3 DNA reads TGTGCCAGTAGCTCCAGTTACCAACACCGAGGGCAGTTCTTC. It translates to CASSSSYQHRGQFF. The variable domain in full, with the rest retrieved from reference TRBV19 and TRBJ2-1, is DGGITQSPKYLFRKEGQNVTLSCEQNLNHDAMYWYRQDPGQGLRLIYYSQIVNDFQKGDIAEGYSVSREKKESFPLTVTSAQKNPTAFYLCASSSSYQHRGQFFGPGTRLTVL.

This chain links TRBV28 with TRBJ2-7, with D maybe TRBD1 (6 bases). In germline, CDR1 is MDHEN, CDR2 SYDVKM. The CDR3 spans 14 residues. V was trimmed by 5 bases and J by 3 bases, leaving 14 bases between them. CDR3 in DNA: TGTGCCAGCAGTGTACAGGGTCCGGTCTACGAGCAGTACTTC. It encodes CASSVQGPVYEQYF.

The chain has TRBV9 and TRBJ2-1, with TRBD2 matching over 12 bases. Looked up from germline, CDR1 is SGDLS and CDR2 is YYNGEE. The CDR3 is 15 residues long. Losses at the gene ends were 3 bases for V and 5 bases for J; bases not matched to a gene: 3. In DNA, the CDR3 is TGTGCCAGCAGCGCCCCTAGCGGGGGGGACAATGAGCAGTTCTTC. Translating gives CASSAPSGGDNEQFF.

The chain couples TRBV2 to TRBJ1-1; possible D gene TRBD1, 6 bases. Germline values: CDR1 SNHLY, CDR2 FYNNEI. Trimming removed 7 bases from V and 0 bases from J, with 9 bases in between. The CDR3 totals 13 residues. The CDR3 nucleotides are TGTGCCAGCACCAGGACAGTGAACACTGAAGCTTTCTTT. Translated: CASTRTVNTEAFF.

The V gene is TRBV24-1, the J gene TRBJ2-1; possible D gene TRBD2, 5 bases. The CDR3 loop spans 20 amino acids. Germline V gives CDR1 KGHDR, CDR2 SFDVKD. Trimming removed 6 bases from V and 6 bases from J, with 32 bases in between. The CDR3 region is CATSSGPRAEAPLLGNEQFF. CDR3 sequence (DNA): TGTGCCACCAGTTCCGGCCCCCGGGCGGAGGCCCCGCTCCTGGGCAATGAGCAGTTCTTC.

The chain is built from TRBV6-5 and TRBJ2-2; D is unclear. This CDR3 has 15 amino acids. Trimming pared 1 base from V and 0 bases from J, leaving 6 bases between. Germline values: CDR1 MNHEY, CDR2 SVGAGI. CDR3 region: CASSYWAANTGELFF. In DNA, the CDR3 is TGTGCCAGCAGTTACTGGGCAGCGAACACCGGGGAGCTGTTTTTT.

This sequence joins TRBV5-4 and TRBJ2-5; D possibly corresponds to TRBD2 (6 bases). Trimming took 0 bases from V and 3 from J, leaving 9 bases between them. This CDR3 is built from 14 residues. CDR1 is SGHNT, CDR2 YYREEE, per germline (reference sequence). CDR3 protein: CASSLGGVKETQYF. The CDR3 nucleotides are TGTGCCAGCAGCTTGGGGGGGGTGAAAGAGACCCAGTACTTC.

This chain connects TRBV5-4 to TRBJ2-5, with 9 bases matching TRBD2. The CDR3 consists of 17 residues. CDR1 SGHNT and CDR2 YYREEE come from the germline V gene (reference sequence). Trimming cost V 3 bases and J 5 bases; bases outside gene matches: 14. Written as DNA, the CDR3 is TGTGCCAGCAGCTCCAAAGTCGCGGGAGGGTTGTGGGAGACCCAGTACTTC. Translating gives CASSSKVAGGLWETQYF.

The rearrangement joins TRBV28 to TRBJ2-7; TRBD1 might be the D (6 bases). CDR3 length: 16 residues. CDR1 and CDR2 from the germline V gene are MDHEN and SYDVKM. With 6 bases removed from V and 2 bases from J, the gap between germline ends came to 20 bases. The CDR3 DNA sequence: TGTGCCAGCAGCAGACGGGACACCATCCCTCCCTACGAGCAGTACTTC. This translates into CASSRRDTIPPYEQYF.

The chain uses TRBV5-4 and TRBJ1-6, with TRBD1 identical over 9 bases. Losses at the gene ends were 4 bases for V and 7 bases for J; bases not matched to a gene: 6. Germline V CDR1 and CDR2: SGHNT, YYREEE (reference sequence). The CDR3 consists of 15 residues. The CDR3 loop is CASSNDRGGNSPLHF. The CDR3 DNA sequence: TGTGCCAGCAGCAACGACAGGGGGGGGAATTCACCCCTCCACTTT.

The chain employs TRBV3-1 (or the pseudogene TRBV3-2) and TRBJ2-6; 8 nucleotides align to TRBD1. The germline gives CDR1 LGHDT, CDR2 YNNKEL (reference sequence). The CDR3 contains 16 residues. V gave up 7 bases and J gave up 1 base; unmatched junction bases: 6. This CDR3 reads CASMDRDRSGANVLTF. CDR3 bases: TGTGCCAGCATGGACAGGGATAGGTCTGGGGCCAACGTCCTGACTTTC.

The genes are TRBV24-1 and TRBJ2-2, with 8 bases matching TRBD1. Germline CDR1 KGHDR, CDR2 SFDVKD. There are 17 residues in the CDR3. Trimming at V came to 5 bases and at J to 3 bases, leaving 10 bases not matched to a gene. The CDR3 sequence: CATSAPGQGHYTGELFF. CDR3 nucleotides: TGTGCCACCAGTGCCCCCGGACAGGGTCACTACACCGGGGAGCTGTTTTTT.

This clone was counted once. The chain combines TRBV12-3 or TRBV12-4 with TRBJ2-3, with D possibly TRBD2 on 7 matching bases. The V gene lost 6 bases and the J gene lost 4 bases, with 11 bases spanning the gap. The CDR3 sequence is 13 residues long. As DNA, the CDR3 is TGTGCCAGCAGGGAGGGGGGGCCAGATACGCAGTATTTT. Translation: CASREGGPDTQYF.

The chain has TRBV7-3 and TRBJ2-2; the match to TRBD2 covers 10 bases. Looked up from germline, CDR1 is SGHTA and CDR2 is FQGTGA. V shed 5 bases, J shed 1 base, and the junction held 4 bases outside the gene matches. The CDR3 consists of 16 residues. CDR3 nucleotide sequence: TGTGCCAGCAGCCCAATAGCGGGGGGGAACACCGGGGAGCTGTTTTTT. This codes for CASSPIAGGNTGELFF.

This clone was seen just once. V gene TRBV10-3 combines with J gene TRBJ2-3; 8 positions agree with TRBD2. In germline, CDR1 is ENHRY, CDR2 SYGVKD. Unmatched junction bases numbered 7, after V lost 4 bases and J lost 4 bases. The CDR3 sequence is 15 residues long. The CDR3 DNA reads as TGTGCCATCAGTGTGGGCGGGAGGCCCCCAGATACGCAGTATTTT. Protein: CAISVGGRPPDTQYF.

This clone was detected a few times. This chain joins TRBV18 and TRBJ2-1; 7 bases are shared with TRBD1. CDR3 length: 13 amino acids. The V and J ends lost 6 bases and 6 bases, in that order; junction bases with no gene match: 5. Germline CDR1 reads KGHSH; CDR2 reads LQKENI. The CDR3 is CASSPDRSNEQFF. The CDR3 nucleotides read TGTGCCAGCTCCCCGGACAGGAGCAATGAGCAGTTCTTC.

CDR3 bases: TGTGCCAGCAGCTTGGGGCTTTCCGGGGAGCTGTTTTTT. Amino acid sequence: CASSLGLSGELFF. The rearrangement links TRBV5-5 to TRBJ2-2; the D is unclear. Germline V gene lookup returns CDR1 SGHKS and CDR2 YYEKEE (reference sequence). The CDR3 is made up of 13 amino acids. The V end lost 0 bases, the J end lost 6 bases, and 6 bases lay between the germline ends.